This record concerns one T cell receptor (beta chain) sequence. No cognate antigen has been identified for it. No clone much larger than this one lies a single base away; base qualities are absent. The source of the sample is a study of cytotoxic CD8 clonotypes in ibrutinib-treated CLL (dated by TCRdb to about 2021). With respect to the entire study: In this cohort, about 15 patients were treatment-naive and ten to twelve were relapsed/refractory, while roughly 17 had unmutated IGHV. Every remission and progressive disease sample was obtained while ibrutinib was still being received by the patients. Longitudinal samples were obtainable from about 30% of the 86 participants in the trial. Responses were partial in around 24 patients and complete in 2; after median about 5.5 years follow-up, 14 stayed in remission and some twelve progressed. Samples averaged roughly 280,000 productive templates and tens of thousands of productive rearrangements. Cryopreserved peripheral blood mononuclear cells were obtained prior to treatment, at the time of response, and at either disease progression or sustained remission. Samples at response were collected after a median of 12 months of treatment, with a range of roughly 6 to 36 months.

CDR1 is given as MNHEY and CDR2 as SVGAGI, both from the germline V gene. The CDR3 covers 14 residues, taking in both the cysteine and the phenylalanine. Only CDR3 DNA is held: 42 bases, read in frame from base 1. A distance of 14 bases separates the germline ends of V and J, which lose 6 bases and 2 bases respectively. The sample's time point label, in plain terms: approximately 2 years on ibrutinib. For TCR beta library preparation, approximately 2 micrograms of genomic DNA were extracted from the cryopreserved PBMCs. Longitudinal blood samples from CLL patients receiving ibrutinib monotherapy were subjected to high-throughput TCR beta sequencing. The patients took part in an open-label, single-center phase 2 trial of ibrutinib monotherapy. Each clonotype received, on average, approximately 9.9x coverage in deep resolution sequencing performed on a MiSeq, where the target depth lay between 1 in 1 million and 1 in 200,000 T cells. TCR beta libraries were generated with the immunoSEQ hsTCRB Kit. Concerning the study's data processing: The data were analyzed with ImmunoSEQ Analyzer and ImmunoSEQ Data Assistant, and V, D and J gene assignments followed IMGT definitions. Clonality, with values ranging from 0 to 1, was calculated as one minus the normalized Shannon entropy of productive rearrangement frequencies. Only overrepresented clonotypes making up at least 0.05% of the repertoire of each patient were included in the public clonotype analysis. Around 13 age-matched healthy donor repertoires from immuneACCESS were used as controls for clonality. Not all clones reach the TCRdb copy of this immuneACCESS table, which keeps in-frame sequences only. Checked studies attribute under half of the gap to unresolved V genes and leave the rest unexplained. The V and J calls and the clone size are those of that table, but D and trimming were determined from the DNA. The sample records roughly 180,000 clones, around 70% of which are singletons. About an eighth of the sample lies in the top ten.

Results the study describes overall, beyond this receptor: Public clonotypes were found to be uncommon and were observed to contract or remain stable during treatment; the increase in clonality was shown to reflect expansion of private clonotypes at ibrutinib response. Baseline clonality was found to be higher than that of age-matched healthy donors and was strongly correlated with circulating CD8+ T-cell counts. Clonality rose at ibrutinib response, remained stable during sustained remission, and dropped back toward baseline at progression. Lymph node repertoires were not examined, and the timing of sampling was not matched between patients in sustained remission and those whose disease progressed.

The clonotype comes from a human donor with chronic lymphocytic leukemia. Sequencing used PBMCs, obtained after 24 months of ibrutinib treatment. In this chain, TRBV6-5 is recombined with TRBJ2-7; the D gene is possibly TRBD1, with 6 bases matching. The CDR3 here reads CASRLDSNTYEQYF. The bases read TGTGCCAGCAGACTGGACAGCAACACCTACGAGCAGTACTTC.